These T cell receptor beta chains were read from a single sample in a study of siplizumab effects on memory and regulatory T cells. Repertoires were generated with immunoSEQ multiplex PCR, while TCRdb's copy carries only in-frame clones and drops some. Of tens of thousands of clones listed, 70% to 90% are singletons. Sequencing was done on a sample of memory CD4+ T cells sorted from blood. These receptors came from a human donor in good health. Both conserved end residues are trimmed from each CDR3. Fields, in order: CDR3 protein, CDR3 length, V gene.

CDR3: SVGQGGEKLF
length: 10
V: TRBV29-1

CDR3: ASGLVIWGQGKGNTIY
length: 16
V: TRBV12-5

CDR3: ASSSYRTALNYGYT
length: 14
V: TRBV11-2

CDR3: ASSYGGGSEKLF
length: 12
V: TRBV6-6

CDR3: AGQGVGEQY
length: 9
V: TRBV7-9

CDR3: ASSLGPSAGEQF
length: 12
V: TRBV11-3

CDR3: ASSWDEKLF
length: 9
V: TRBV2

CDR3: ASKYSRGGWIDGNQPQH
length: 17
V: TRBV2

CDR3: ASRFRGDSEQF
length: 11
V: TRBV2

CDR3: ASSLGQGMNTEAF
length: 13
V: TRBV18

CDR3: ASSKRTYEQY
length: 10
V: TRBV6-1

CDR3: ASSPTGSGNTIY
length: 12
V: TRBV7-9

CDR3: ASSLGDYGYT
length: 10
V: TRBV2

CDR3: ASSPGTYNSPLH
length: 12
V: TRBV19

CDR3: ASSSAGAETQY
length: 11
V: TRBV7-2

CDR3: ASSLEGKGTDTQY
length: 13
V: TRBV5-1

CDR3: ASSYSGSVNNEQF
length: 13
V: TRBV6-5

CDR3: ASSLGGFQETQY
length: 12
V: TRBV7-9

CDR3: ASSRDRVEKLF
length: 11
V: TRBV14

CDR3: ASSLSQRGLVETQY
length: 14
V: TRBV13

CDR3: ASSFEGGRGETQY
length: 13
V: TRBV5-6

CDR3: ASSLDYTTHEQY
length: 12
V: TRBV5-6

CDR3: ASSPPGLNTGELF
length: 13
V: TRBV6-6

CDR3: ASSLSWGMNTEAF
length: 13
V: TRBV27

CDR3: ASAYQSNTEAF
length: 11
V: TRBV12-5

CDR3: ASSPPTASDNEQF
length: 13
V: TRBV28

CDR3: ASSLEPGGYT
length: 10
V: TRBV5-1

CDR3: ASSEAHWQAAVGGTQY
length: 16
V: TRBV6-1

CDR3: ASKNRYEQY
length: 9
V: TRBV10-2

CDR3: AISESGDNSYGYT
length: 13
V: TRBV10-3

CDR3: ASSLSRTSGGYEQY
length: 14
V: TRBV5-4

CDR3: ASSLAGVAGGKETQY
length: 15
V: TRBV5-1

CDR3: ASSLEVSGGANTDTQY
length: 16
V: TRBV5-1

CDR3: ASSYEVSAPGNTIY
length: 14
V: TRBV6-5

CDR3: ASSLASTSGFSYEQY
length: 15
V: TRBV7-2

CDR3: ASSQEGTASQPQH
length: 13
V: TRBV4-1

CDR3: AWRAQGGSGYT
length: 11
V: TRBV30